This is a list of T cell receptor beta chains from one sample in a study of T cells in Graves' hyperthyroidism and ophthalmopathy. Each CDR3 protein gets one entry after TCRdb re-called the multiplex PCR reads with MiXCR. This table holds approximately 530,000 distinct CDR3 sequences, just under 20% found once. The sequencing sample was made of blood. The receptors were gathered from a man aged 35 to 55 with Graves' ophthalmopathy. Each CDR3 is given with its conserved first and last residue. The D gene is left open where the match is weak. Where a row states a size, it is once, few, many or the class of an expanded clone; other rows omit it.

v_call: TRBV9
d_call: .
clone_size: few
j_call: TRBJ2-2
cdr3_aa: CASSVVSRGTGELFF
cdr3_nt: TGTGCCAGCAGCGTAGTCAGCAGGGGTACCGGGGAGCTGTTTTTT

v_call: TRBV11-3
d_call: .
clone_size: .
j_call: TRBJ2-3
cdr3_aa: CASSYNGADTQYF
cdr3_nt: TGTGCCAGCAGCTACAACGGGGCGGATACGCAGTATTTT

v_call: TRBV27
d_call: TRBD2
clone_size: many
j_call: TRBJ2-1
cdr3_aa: CASTLAGEGTIHEQFF
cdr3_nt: TGTGCCAGCACACTAGCGGGAGAGGGTACAATCCATGAGCAGTTCTTC

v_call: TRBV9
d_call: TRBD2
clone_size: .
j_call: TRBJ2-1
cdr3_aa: CASSAGTTSYNEQFF
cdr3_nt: TGTGCCAGCAGCGCAGGGACTACCTCCTACAATGAGCAGTTCTTC

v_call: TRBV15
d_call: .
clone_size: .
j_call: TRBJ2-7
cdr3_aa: CATSETLTPTYEQYF
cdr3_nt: TGTGCCACCAGCGAGACCCTTACTCCGACCTACGAGCAGTACTTC

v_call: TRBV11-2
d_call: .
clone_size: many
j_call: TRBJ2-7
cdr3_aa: CASSLGRIYEQYF
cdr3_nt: TGTGCCAGCAGCCTTGGCAGAATTTACGAGCAGTACTTC

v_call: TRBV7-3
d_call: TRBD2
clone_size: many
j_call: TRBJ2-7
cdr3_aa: CASSPGGGYEQYF
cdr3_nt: TGTGCCAGCAGCCCTGGCGGGGGCTACGAGCAGTACTTC

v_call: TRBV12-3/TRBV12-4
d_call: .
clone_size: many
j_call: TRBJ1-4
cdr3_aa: CASRRGHTGEKLFF
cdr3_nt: TGTGCCAGCAGGAGGGGACATACGGGTGAAAAACTGTTTTTT

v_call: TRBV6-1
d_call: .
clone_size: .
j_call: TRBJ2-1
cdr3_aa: CASNPSRHNEQFF
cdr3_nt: TGTGCCAGCAATCCGTCCCGACACAATGAGCAGTTCTTC

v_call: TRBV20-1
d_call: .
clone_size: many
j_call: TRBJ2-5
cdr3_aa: CSARVGSGTQYF
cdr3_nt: TGCAGTGCTAGAGTCGGATCCGGGACCCAGTACTTC

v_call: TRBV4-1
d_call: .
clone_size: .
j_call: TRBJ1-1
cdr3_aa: CASSQDQGGWGTEAFF
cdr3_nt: TGTGCCAGCAGCCAAGATCAGGGTGGATGGGGCACTGAAGCTTTCTTT

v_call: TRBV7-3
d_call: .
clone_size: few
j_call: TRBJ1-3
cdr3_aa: CASSLSGMGSGNTIYF
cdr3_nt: TGTGCCAGCAGCCTCTCGGGGATGGGCTCTGGAAACACCATATATTTT

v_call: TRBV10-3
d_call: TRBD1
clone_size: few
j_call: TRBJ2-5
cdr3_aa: CAISESGQPGETQYF
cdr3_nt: TGTGCCATCAGTGAGTCGGGACAGCCAGGGGAGACCCAGTACTTC

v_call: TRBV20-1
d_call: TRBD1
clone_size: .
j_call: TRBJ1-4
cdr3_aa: CSAMGQGADEKLFF
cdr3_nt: TGCAGTGCTATGGGACAGGGGGCAGATGAAAAACTGTTTTTT

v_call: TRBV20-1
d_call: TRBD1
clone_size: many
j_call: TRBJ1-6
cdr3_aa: CSAFTGTAYNSPLHF
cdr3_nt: TGCAGTGCTTTTACCGGGACAGCCTATAATTCACCCCTCCACTTT

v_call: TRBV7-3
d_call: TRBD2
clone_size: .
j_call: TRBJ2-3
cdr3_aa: CASSLRERGGADTQYF
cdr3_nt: TGTGCCAGCAGCTTACGAGAGCGGGGGGGGGCAGATACGCAGTATTTT

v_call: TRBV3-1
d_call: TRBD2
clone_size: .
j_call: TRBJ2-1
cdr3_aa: CASSTWGGDEQFF
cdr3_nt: TGTGCCAGCAGTACCTGGGGGGGGGATGAGCAGTTCTTC

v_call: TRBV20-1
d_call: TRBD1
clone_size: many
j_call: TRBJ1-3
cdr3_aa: CSAPGTGEGNTIYF
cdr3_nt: TGCAGTGCCCCGGGGACAGGGGAAGGAAACACCATATATTTT

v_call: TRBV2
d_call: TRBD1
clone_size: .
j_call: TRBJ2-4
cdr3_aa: CASSPTGGKNIQYF
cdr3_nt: TGTGCCAGCAGTCCAACAGGGGGGAAAAACATTCAGTACTTC

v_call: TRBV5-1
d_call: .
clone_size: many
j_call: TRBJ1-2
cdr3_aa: CASSLTGRADGYTF
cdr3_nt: TGCGCCAGCAGCTTGACGGGGAGGGCGGATGGCTACACCTTC

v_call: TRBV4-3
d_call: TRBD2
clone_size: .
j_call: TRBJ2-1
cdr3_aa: CASSLAFAGSGNEQFF
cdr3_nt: TGCGCCAGCAGCCTCGCCTTTGCGGGTAGCGGGAATGAGCAGTTCTTC

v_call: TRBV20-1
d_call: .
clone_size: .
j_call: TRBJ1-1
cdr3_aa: CSARETTGSTEAFF
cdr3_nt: TGCAGTGCTAGAGAGACCACAGGGTCCACTGAAGCTTTCTTT

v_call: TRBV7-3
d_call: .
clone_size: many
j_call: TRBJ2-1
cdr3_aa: CASSPRPGTGVEQFF
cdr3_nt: TGTGCCAGCAGCCCCCGGCCCGGTACTGGGGTTGAGCAGTTCTTC

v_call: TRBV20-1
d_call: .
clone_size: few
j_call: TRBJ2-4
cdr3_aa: CSAMDTGAKNIQYF
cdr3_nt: TGCAGTGCTATGGACACGGGAGCCAAAAACATTCAGTACTTC

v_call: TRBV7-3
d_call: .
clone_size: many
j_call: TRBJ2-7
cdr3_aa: CASSVDGLSYEQYF
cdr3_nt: TGTGCCAGCAGCGTAGACGGCCTCTCCTACGAGCAGTACTTC

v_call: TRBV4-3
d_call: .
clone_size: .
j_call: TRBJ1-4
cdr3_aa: CASSQAGTRNRGEKLFF
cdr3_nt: TGCGCCAGCAGCCAAGCCGGGACACGCAATCGAGGTGAAAAACTGTTTTTT

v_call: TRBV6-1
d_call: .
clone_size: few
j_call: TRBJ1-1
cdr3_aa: CASGPEAFF
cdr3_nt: TGTGCCAGCGGCCCTGAAGCTTTCTTT

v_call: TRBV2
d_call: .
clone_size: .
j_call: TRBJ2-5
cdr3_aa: CASSDLPSGETQYF
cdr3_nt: TGTGCCAGCAGTGATTTACCAAGCGGGGAGACCCAGTACTTC

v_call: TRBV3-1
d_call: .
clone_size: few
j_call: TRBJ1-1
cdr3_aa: CASSQVRGNTEAFF
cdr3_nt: TGTGCCAGCAGCCAAGTAAGAGGGAACACTGAAGCTTTCTTT

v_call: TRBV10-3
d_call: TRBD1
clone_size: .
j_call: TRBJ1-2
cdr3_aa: CAISESPGQGGYGYTF
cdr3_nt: TGTGCCATCAGTGAATCCCCGGGACAGGGAGGCTATGGCTACACCTTC

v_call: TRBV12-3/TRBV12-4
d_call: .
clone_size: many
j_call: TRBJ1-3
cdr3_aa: CASSPTFGLRTPAGNTIYF
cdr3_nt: TGTGCCAGCAGTCCTACCTTTGGACTGCGGACCCCAGCTGGAAACACCATATATTTT

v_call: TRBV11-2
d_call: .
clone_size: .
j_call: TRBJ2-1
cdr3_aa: CASSSTPYSGENEQFF
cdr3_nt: TGTGCCAGCAGCTCAACTCCTTATTCAGGGGAGAATGAGCAGTTCTTC

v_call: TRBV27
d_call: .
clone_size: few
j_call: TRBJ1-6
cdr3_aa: CASKPGSSYNSPLHF
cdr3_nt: TGTGCCAGCAAGCCAGGGAGCTCCTATAATTCACCCCTCCACTTT

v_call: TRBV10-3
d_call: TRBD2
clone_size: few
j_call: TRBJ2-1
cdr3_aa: CAISALSLAGGPNEQFF
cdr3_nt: TGTGCCATCAGTGCCCTCTCACTAGCGGGGGGGCCCAATGAGCAGTTCTTC

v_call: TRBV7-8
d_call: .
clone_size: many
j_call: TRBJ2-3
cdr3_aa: CASSLVRVRAADTQYF
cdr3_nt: TGTGCCAGCAGCTTAGTTAGGGTCCGAGCCGCAGATACGCAGTATTTT

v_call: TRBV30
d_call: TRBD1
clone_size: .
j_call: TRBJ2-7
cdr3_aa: CAWGNGQDFSYEQYF
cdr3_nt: TGTGCCTGGGGGAATGGACAGGATTTCTCCTACGAGCAGTACTTC

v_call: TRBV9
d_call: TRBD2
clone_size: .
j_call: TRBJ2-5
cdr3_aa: CASSVSGLAPERLETQYF
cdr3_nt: TGTGCCAGCAGCGTATCGGGACTAGCGCCGGAACGATTGGAGACCCAGTACTTC

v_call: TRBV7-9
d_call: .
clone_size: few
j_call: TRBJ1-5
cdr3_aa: CASSFSGSGQPQHF
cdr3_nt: TGTGCCAGCAGCTTTTCAGGGTCCGGTCAGCCCCAGCATTTT

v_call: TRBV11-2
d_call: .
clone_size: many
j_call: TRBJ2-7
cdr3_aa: CASSLGEGVGYEQYF
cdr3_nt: TGTGCCAGCAGCTTAGGCGAGGGGGTGGGTTACGAGCAGTACTTC

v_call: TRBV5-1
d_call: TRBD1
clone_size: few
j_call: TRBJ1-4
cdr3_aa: CASSSRGPNEKLFF
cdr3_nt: TGCGCCAGCAGCTCCAGGGGGCCTAATGAAAAACTGTTTTTT

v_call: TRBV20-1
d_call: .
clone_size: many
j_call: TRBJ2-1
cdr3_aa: CSASTSYNEQFF
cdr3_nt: TGCAGTGCTAGCACCTCCTACAATGAGCAGTTCTTC